Each of the 7 T cell receptor beta chains below was sequenced from the same sample in a study of blood T cell repertoires in COVID-19. TCRdb's copy holds only in-frame clones and misses some; the assay was immunoSEQ multiplex PCR. The table records about 190,000 clones, approximately 91% of them present only once. The specimen sequenced was peripheral blood. All receptors derive from a man aged 35 to 55 with acute or convalescent COVID-19.

The chain links TRBV5-1 to TRBJ2-4; 10 bases agree with TRBD1. Germline trimming cut 0 bases from V and 6 bases from J; bases unmatched to any gene: 6. Germline CDR1 reads SGHRS; CDR2 reads YFSETQ. This CDR3 is 16 amino acids long. The CDR3 DNA is TGCGCCAGCAGCTTGGGTTGGGACAGGGGCGGAAACATTCAGTACTTC. As protein: CASSLGWDRGGNIQYF.

V and J are TRBV10-3 and TRBJ1-1, with D possibly being TRBD1 (6 bases). CDR3 length equals 13 residues. V lost 7 bases to trimming and J lost 1 base, with 10 bases between them. Germline CDR1 ENHRY, CDR2 SYGVKD. CDR3 coding DNA: TGTGCCATCAACAGGGCTTCGAACACTGAAGCTTTCTTT. Protein sequence: CAINRASNTEAFF.

This chain joins TRBV2 and TRBJ2-2; D is uncertain. This CDR3 is built from 15 residues. Trimming pared 6 bases from V and 4 bases from J, leaving 15 bases between. Germline-derived CDR1 and CDR2 are SNHLY and FYNNEI. The CDR3 sequence: CASRETPLSTGELFF. Written as DNA, the CDR3 is TGTGCCAGCAGGGAGACGCCTTTGAGCACCGGGGAGCTGTTTTTT.

This chain joins TRBV7-8 and TRBJ2-5; 8 nucleotides line up with TRBD2. The CDR3 is made up of 16 amino acids. Germline V gene data show CDR1 as SGHVS and CDR2 as FQNEAQ. Trimming removed 5 bases from V and 1 base from J; junction bases left unmatched: 9. CDR3 DNA sequence: TGTGCCAGCAGCCCCGGGACTAGAGGGATCCAAGAGACCCAGTACTTC. This translates into CASSPGTRGIQETQYF.

The V call is TRBV5-1, the J call TRBJ2-5; TRBD1 might be the D (7 bases). Trimming removed 1 base from V and 5 bases from J, with 18 bases in between. CDR1 and CDR2 from the germline V gene are SGHRS and YFSETQ. The CDR3 spans 16 residues. CDR3 loop: CASSLQGQGGMETQYF. CDR3 DNA sequence: TGCGCCAGCAGCTTGCAAGGGCAGGGGGGTATGGAGACCCAGTACTTC.

This chain uses TRBV5-4 with TRBJ1-2, with 7 bases aligning to TRBD1. Trimming removed 5 bases from V and 0 bases from J; junction bases left unmatched: 7. The CDR3 is 15 amino acids. Germline lookup yields CDR1 SGHNT and CDR2 YYREEE (reference sequence). The CDR3 region has the DNA TGTGCCAGCAGGGGAACAGGGGCCGCTAACTATGGCTACACCTTC. Its translation is CASRGTGAANYGYTF.

This clone was recorded a few times. The gene calls are TRBV2 and TRBJ1-2, with TRBD1 as a possible D gene (6 bases). Trimming pared 8 bases from V and 2 bases from J, leaving 15 bases between. This CDR3 is built from 14 residues. Looked up from germline, CDR1 is SNHLY and CDR2 is FYNNEI. Here the CDR3 reads CASLGWGLNYGYTF. DNA for the CDR3: TGTGCCAGCTTAGGGTGGGGGCTAAACTATGGCTACACCTTC.